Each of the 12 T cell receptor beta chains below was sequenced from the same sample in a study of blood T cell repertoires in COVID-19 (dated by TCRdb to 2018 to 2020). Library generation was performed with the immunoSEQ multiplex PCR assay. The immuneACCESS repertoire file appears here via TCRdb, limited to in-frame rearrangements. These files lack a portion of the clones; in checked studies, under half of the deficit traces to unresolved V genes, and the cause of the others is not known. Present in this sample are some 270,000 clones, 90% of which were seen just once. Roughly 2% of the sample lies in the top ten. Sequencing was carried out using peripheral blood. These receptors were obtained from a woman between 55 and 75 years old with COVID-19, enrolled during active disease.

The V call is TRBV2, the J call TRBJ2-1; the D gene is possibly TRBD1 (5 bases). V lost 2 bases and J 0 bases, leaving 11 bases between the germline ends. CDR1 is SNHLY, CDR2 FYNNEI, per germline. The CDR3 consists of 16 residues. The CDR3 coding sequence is TGTGCCAGCAGTGAAAGGGGCAGGGCCTCCTACAATGAGCAGTTCTTC. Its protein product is CASSERGRASYNEQFF.

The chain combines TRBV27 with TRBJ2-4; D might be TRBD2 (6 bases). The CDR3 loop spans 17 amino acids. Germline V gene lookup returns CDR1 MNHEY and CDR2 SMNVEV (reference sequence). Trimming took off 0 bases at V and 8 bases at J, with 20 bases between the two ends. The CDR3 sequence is CASSLSSSELRRDIQYF. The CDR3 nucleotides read TGTGCCAGCAGTTTATCATCTAGCGAGTTGAGGAGGGACATTCAGTACTTC.

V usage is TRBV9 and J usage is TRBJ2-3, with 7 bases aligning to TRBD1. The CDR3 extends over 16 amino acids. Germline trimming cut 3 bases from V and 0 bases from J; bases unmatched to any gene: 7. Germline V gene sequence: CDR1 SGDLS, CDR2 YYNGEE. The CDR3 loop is CASSGRQGTSTDTQYF. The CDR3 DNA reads TGTGCCAGCAGCGGCCGACAGGGCACTAGCACAGATACGCAGTATTTT.

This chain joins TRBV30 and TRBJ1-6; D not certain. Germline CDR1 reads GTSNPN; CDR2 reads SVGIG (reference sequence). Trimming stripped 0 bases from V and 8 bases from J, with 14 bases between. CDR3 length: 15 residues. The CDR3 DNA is TGTGCCTGGAGTGTTATCGTAGCTGCCGATTCACCCCTCCACTTT. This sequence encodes CAWSVIVAADSPLHF.

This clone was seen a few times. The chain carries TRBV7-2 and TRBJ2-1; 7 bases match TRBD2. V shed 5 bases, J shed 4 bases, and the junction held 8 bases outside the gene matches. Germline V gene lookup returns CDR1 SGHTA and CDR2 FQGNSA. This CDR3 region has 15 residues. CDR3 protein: CASSPTAGIYNEQFF. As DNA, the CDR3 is TGTGCCAGCAGCCCGACAGCGGGGATTTACAATGAGCAGTTCTTC.

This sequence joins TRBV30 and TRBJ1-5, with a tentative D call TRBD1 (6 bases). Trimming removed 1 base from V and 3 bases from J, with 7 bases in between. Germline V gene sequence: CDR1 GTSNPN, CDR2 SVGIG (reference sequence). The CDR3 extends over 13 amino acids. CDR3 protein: CAWSGQANQPQHF. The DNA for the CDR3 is TGTGCCTGGAGTGGACAGGCCAATCAGCCCCAGCATTTT.

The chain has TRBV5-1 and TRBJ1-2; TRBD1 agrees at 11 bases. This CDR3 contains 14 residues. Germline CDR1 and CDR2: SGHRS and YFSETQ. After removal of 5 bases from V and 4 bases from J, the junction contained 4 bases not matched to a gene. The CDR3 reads CASSPGTGGYGYTF. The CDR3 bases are TGCGCCAGCAGTCCCGGGACAGGGGGCTATGGCTACACCTTC.

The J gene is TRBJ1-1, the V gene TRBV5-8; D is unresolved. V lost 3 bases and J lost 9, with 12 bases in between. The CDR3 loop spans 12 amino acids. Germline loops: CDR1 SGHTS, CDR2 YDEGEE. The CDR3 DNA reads TGTGCCAGCAGCTCTGTGGCTGGTAAAGCTTTCTTT. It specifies CASSSVAGKAFF.

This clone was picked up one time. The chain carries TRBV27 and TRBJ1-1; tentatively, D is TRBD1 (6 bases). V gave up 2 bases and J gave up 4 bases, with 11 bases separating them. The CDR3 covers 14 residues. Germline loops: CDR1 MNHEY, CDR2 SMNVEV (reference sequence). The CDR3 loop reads CASSLRQAVTEAFF. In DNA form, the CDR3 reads TGTGCCAGCAGTTTACGACAGGCGGTCACTGAAGCTTTCTTT.

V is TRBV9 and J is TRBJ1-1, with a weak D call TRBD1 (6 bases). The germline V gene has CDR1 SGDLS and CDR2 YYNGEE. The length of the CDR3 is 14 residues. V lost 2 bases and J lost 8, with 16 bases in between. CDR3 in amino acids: CASSVTGLGEEAFF. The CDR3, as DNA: TGTGCCAGCAGCGTCACAGGGCTAGGAGAGGAAGCTTTCTTT.

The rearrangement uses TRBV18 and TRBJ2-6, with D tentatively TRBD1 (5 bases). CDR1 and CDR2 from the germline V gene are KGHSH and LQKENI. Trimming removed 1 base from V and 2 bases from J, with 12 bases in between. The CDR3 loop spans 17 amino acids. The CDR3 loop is CASSPRPGFTGANVLTF. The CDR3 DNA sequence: TGTGCCAGCTCACCACGCCCAGGGTTCACTGGGGCCAACGTCCTGACTTTC.

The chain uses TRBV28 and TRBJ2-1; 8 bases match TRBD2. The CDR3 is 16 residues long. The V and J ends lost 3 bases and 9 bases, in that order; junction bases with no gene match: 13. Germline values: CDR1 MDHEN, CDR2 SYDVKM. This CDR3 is CASSLGGGLGGSEQFF. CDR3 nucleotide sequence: TGTGCCAGCAGTTTGGGTGGGGGACTAGGGGGAAGTGAGCAGTTCTTC.